This passage covers 26 T cell receptor beta chains from one sample sequenced in a study of blood T cell repertoires in COVID-19. Sequenced by immunoSEQ multiplex PCR; TCRdb stores in-frame clones only, minus some. The sample holds fewer than 350,000 clones, around nine tenths seen once. The sample taken for sequencing was PBMCs or T cells enriched from blood (not recorded which). The receptors were sampled from a woman in her thirties or forties who had recovered from COVID-19.

V is TRBV27 and J is TRBJ2-2; 12 bases are shared with TRBD2. Losses at the gene ends were 6 bases for V and 4 bases for J; bases not matched to a gene: 3. The germline V gene has CDR1 MNHEY and CDR2 SMNVEV (reference sequence). The CDR3 spans 15 residues. In nucleotides, the CDR3 is TGTGCCAGCAGCAGGACTAGCGGGATCACCGGGGAGCTGTTTTTT. Amino acid sequence: CASSRTSGITGELFF.

J is TRBJ2-7 and V is TRBV28; perhaps TRBD2 as D (6 bases). The germline gives CDR1 MDHEN, CDR2 SYDVKM. Trimming removed 3 bases from V and 3 bases from J, with 12 bases in between. The CDR3 contains 14 residues. Written as DNA, the CDR3 is TGTGCCAGCAGTTTTTCGGGTAGCGGCTACGAGCAGTACTTC. It codes for CASSFSGSGYEQYF.

The V and J genes are TRBV2 and TRBJ1-6, with 7 bases fitting TRBD1. This CDR3 has 16 residues. Germline lookup yields CDR1 SNHLY and CDR2 FYNNEI. J was trimmed by 7 bases and V by 6 bases; bases with no gene match: 12. CDR3 DNA: TGTGCCAGCAGGACGACAGGGAGGTTTGGAAATTCACCCCTCCACTTT. Protein product: CASRTTGRFGNSPLHF.

V is TRBV7-9 and J is TRBJ2-1; D uncertain. This CDR3 is built from 12 residues. Germline values: CDR1 SEHNR, CDR2 FQNEAQ (reference sequence). The V and J ends lost 0 bases and 13 bases respectively, with 10 bases between them. The CDR3 loop is CASSLAPPVQFF. The CDR3 DNA sequence: TGTGCCAGCAGCTTAGCCCCCCCCGTCCAGTTCTTC.

The CDR3 DNA sequence: TGTGCCATCAGTGGGGGACAGGGAGGCACTGAAGCTTTCTTT. Translating gives CAISGGQGGTEAFF. V usage is TRBV10-3 and J usage is TRBJ1-1; 9 positions match TRBD1. With 4 bases clipped from V and 4 bases from J, the junction kept 4 bases outside the gene matches. The germline gives CDR1 ENHRY, CDR2 SYGVKD. There are 14 residues in the CDR3.

This clone has just one count. The gene calls are TRBV9 and TRBJ2-1, with D perhaps matching TRBD2 (5 bases). V was clipped by 6 bases and J by 1 base, with 11 bases between them. The CDR3 runs 14 residues. Germline CDR1 and CDR2: SGDLS and YYNGEE. CDR3: CASMRVESYNEQFF. The CDR3 DNA follows: TGTGCCAGCATGAGGGTAGAATCCTACAATGAGCAGTTCTTC.

This CDR3 is CASCPGGEFYEQYF. As DNA, the CDR3 is TGTGCCAGCTGCCCGGGTGGGGAGTTTTACGAGCAGTACTTC. The chain uses TRBV28 and TRBJ2-7, with D possibly being TRBD2 (5 bases). Trimming shortened V by 8 bases and J by 4 bases, and 18 bases separated the two germline ends. CDR1 and CDR2 from the germline V gene are MDHEN and SYDVKM. The CDR3 has 14 residues.

The rearrangement joins TRBV11-2 to TRBJ2-7; TRBD2 matches 9 bases. CDR3 length equals 16 residues. Germline CDR1 and CDR2: SGHAT and FQNNGV. Trimming at V came to 0 bases and at J to 2 bases, leaving 5 bases not matched to a gene. CDR3 sequence reads: CASSLEASGDPYEQYF. CDR3 in DNA: TGTGCCAGCAGCTTAGAGGCTAGCGGGGACCCCTACGAGCAGTACTTC.

The V and J genes are TRBV11-1 and TRBJ2-1; a possible D gene is TRBD2 (6 bases). Between the trimmed V and J ends, which lost 1 base and 4 bases, there was a span of 11 bases. The length of the CDR3 is 15 residues. The germline V gene encodes CDR1 SGHAT and CDR2 FQDESV (reference sequence). The CDR3 bases are TGTGCCAGCAGCTTAGAAGCGGGTCATTACAATGAGCAGTTCTTC. It encodes CASSLEAGHYNEQFF.

This clone has a handful of counts. The chain has TRBV12-5 and TRBJ2-3; no firm D call. Trimming removed 0 bases from V and 3 bases from J, with 22 bases in between. The CDR3 is 19 amino acids. CDR1 and CDR2 (germline): LGHNT, FRNRAP. CDR3 DNA sequence: TGTGCTAGTGGTTTGGTACGAGTAGAGGTGGAGCGCTCAACAGATACGCAGTATTTT. Translated, it gives CASGLVRVEVERSTDTQYF.

This clone was counted a single time. The V gene is TRBV24-1, the J gene TRBJ2-1; maybe TRBD2 (6 bases). Per germline, CDR1 KGHDR and CDR2 SFDVKD. The CDR3 runs 17 residues. V lost 4 bases and J lost 0, with 15 bases in between. As DNA, the CDR3 is TGTGCCACCAGTGACCTAGTCCCCGGGAGCTCCTACAATGAGCAGTTCTTC. This gives the protein CATSDLVPGSSYNEQFF.

The chain joins TRBV28 to TRBJ2-6, with 7 bases identical to TRBD1. Germline CDR1 and CDR2: MDHEN and SYDVKM. V trimming: 5 bases; J trimming: 3 bases; junction bases outside the gene matches: 10. This CDR3 comprises 17 residues. CDR3 coding DNA: TGTGCCAGCAGTCCACCTCAGGGGGTGGATGGGGCCAACGTCCTGACTTTC. Amino acids: CASSPPQGVDGANVLTF.

The chain is built from TRBV18 and TRBJ2-5, with TRBD1 identical over 7 bases. The germline CDR1 and CDR2 sequences are KGHSH and LQKENI. The CDR3 contains 16 residues. With 1 base clipped from V and 3 bases from J, the junction kept 8 bases outside the gene matches. Here the CDR3 reads CASSPLRDSSKETQYF. The CDR3 DNA sequence: TGTGCCAGCTCACCACTCAGGGACAGTAGTAAAGAGACCCAGTACTTC.

The rearrangement links TRBV6-5 to TRBJ2-5; D perhaps matches TRBD1 (5 bases). This CDR3 is built from 14 residues. Germline loops: CDR1 MNHEY, CDR2 SVGAGI. Trimming took off 0 bases at V and 3 bases at J, with 8 bases between the two ends. The CDR3 DNA sequence: TGTGCCAGCAGTTACTCGACAGAAAAAGAGACCCAGTACTTC. Translating gives CASSYSTEKETQYF.

This clone has a handful of counts. The rearrangement links TRBV7-2 to TRBJ2-7; 7 bases match TRBD1. CDR1 SGHTA and CDR2 FQGNSA come from the germline V gene. V trimming: 1 base; J trimming: 6 bases; junction bases outside the gene matches: 9. This CDR3 spans 15 amino acids. CDR3 coding DNA: TGTGCCAGCAGCTTAGTGGGGACAGCCACGACCGAGCAGTACTTC. Amino acid sequence: CASSLVGTATTEQYF.

The V and J genes are TRBV15 and TRBJ1-1; 7 bases align to TRBD1. Trimming took 0 bases from V and 7 from J; bases not matched to a gene: 8. This CDR3 has 15 residues. Per the germline V gene, CDR1 is LNHNV and CDR2 is YYDKDF (reference sequence). The CDR3 reads CATSRDPRGQYEAFF. The CDR3 bases are TGTGCCACCAGCAGAGACCCTAGGGGGCAGTATGAAGCTTTCTTT.

The chain couples TRBV19 to TRBJ1-3; D is perhaps TRBD1 (5 bases). The V gene lost 8 bases and the J gene lost 3 bases, with 20 bases spanning the gap. CDR3 length: 16 residues. Germline V gene data show CDR1 as LNHDA and CDR2 as SQIVND (reference sequence). This CDR3 reads CASGRIQGPLGNTIYF. The CDR3 DNA is TGTGCCAGTGGAAGGATCCAGGGCCCTCTTGGAAACACCATATATTTT.

This clone was counted a few times. The rearrangement links TRBV28 to TRBJ1-1, with D unresolved. From germline, CDR1 is MDHEN and CDR2 SYDVKM. Between the trimmed V and J ends, which lost 6 bases and 1 base, there was a span of 12 bases. The CDR3 extends over 14 amino acids. CDR3 region: CASSTGFGNTEAFF. CDR3 DNA: TGTGCCAGCAGCACCGGGTTTGGGAACACTGAAGCTTTCTTT.

The chain uses TRBV4-1 and TRBJ2-6; D call uncertain. V was clipped by 4 bases and J by 0 bases, with 7 bases between them. The V gene's germline CDR1 is MGHRA and CDR2 YSYEKL. CDR3 length: 15 amino acids. The CDR3: CASSLQVSGANVLTF. The CDR3 DNA sequence: TGCGCCAGCAGCCTCCAGGTCTCTGGGGCCAACGTCCTGACTTTC.

V is TRBV24-1 and J is TRBJ2-2; a weak D match, TRBD2 (6 bases). Germline V gene sequence: CDR1 KGHDR, CDR2 SFDVKD. The CDR3 spans 17 residues. Trimming removed 4 bases from V and 4 bases from J, with 18 bases in between. The CDR3 here is CATSEGQASVGTGELFF. The CDR3 DNA reads TGTGCCACCAGTGAGGGGCAGGCTAGCGTGGGCACCGGGGAGCTGTTTTTT.

The V and J genes are TRBV18 and TRBJ2-1, with 11 nucleotides matching TRBD2. The V gene end was trimmed by 8 bases and the J gene end by 0 bases; junction bases not matched to a gene: 3. Per germline, CDR1 KGHSH and CDR2 LQKENI. The CDR3 contains 15 residues. The CDR3 loop reads CASATSGISYNEQFF. CDR3 nucleotide sequence: TGTGCCAGCGCGACTAGCGGGATCTCCTACAATGAGCAGTTCTTC.

This rearrangement joins TRBV15 to TRBJ1-5; D is perhaps TRBD1 (6 bases). This CDR3 is 17 amino acids long. Germline assignment: CDR1 LNHNV and CDR2 YYDKDF (reference sequence). With 6 bases removed from V and 7 bases from J, the gap between germline ends came to 25 bases. CDR3 sequence: CATSPSGTKGIFQPQHF. CDR3 DNA sequence: TGTGCCACCAGTCCCTCCGGGACAAAGGGCATATTCCAGCCCCAGCATTTT.

This clone came up once. CDR3 DNA: TGTGCCAGCAGCCCTACAGGGGCCCAAGTAGCTGAAGCTTTCTTT. Translated: CASSPTGAQVAEAFF. The chain employs TRBV3-1 (or the pseudogene TRBV3-2) and TRBJ1-1, with 7 bases that match TRBD1. V shed 4 bases and J 6 bases; nucleotides not matched to a gene: 11. CDR1 and CDR2 (germline): LGHDT, YNNKEL (reference sequence). This CDR3 is 15 amino acids long.

The gene calls are TRBV15 and TRBJ1-4; unclear D gene. Germline assignment: CDR1 LNHNV and CDR2 YYDKDF (reference sequence). The CDR3 extends over 13 amino acids. The germline V and J ends were trimmed by 1 base and 8 bases, with 8 bases remaining between them. In DNA form, the CDR3 reads TGTGCCACCAGCAGAGGAGTCCCGGAAAAACTGTTTTTT. Protein product: CATSRGVPEKLFF. The full variable domain, its missing parts supplied by reference TRBV15 and TRBJ1-4, is DAMVIQNPRYQVTQFGKPVTLSCSQTLNHNVMYWYQQKSSQAPKLLFHYYDKDFNNEADTPDNFQSRRPNTSFCFLDIRSPGLGDTAMYLCATSRGVPEKLFFGSGTQLSVL.

In its sample, this clone was seen once. The J gene is TRBJ2-3, the V gene TRBV7-3, with D maybe TRBD2 (5 bases). Trimming pared 3 bases from V and 0 bases from J, leaving 7 bases between. Germline V lookup: CDR1 SGHTA, CDR2 FQGTGA. This CDR3 spans 14 amino acids. CDR3 protein: CASSFGGSTDTQYF. For the CDR3, the DNA is TGTGCCAGCAGCTTCGGCGGGAGCACAGATACGCAGTATTTT.

The chain links TRBV27 to TRBJ2-6, with TRBD2 matching over 13 bases. CDR1 and CDR2 from the germline V gene are MNHEY and SMNVEV (reference sequence). V was pared by 5 bases and J by 3 bases, with 4 bases of the junction left unmatched. The CDR3 runs 17 residues. CDR3 bases: TGTGCCAGCAGTAAACTAGCGGGAGGGGGTGGGGCCAACGTCCTGACTTTC. It encodes CASSKLAGGGGANVLTF.